The rows below give T cell receptor beta chains drawn from one sample of a study of spatial heterogeneity in lung cancer. From the 5' RACE reads, TCRdb called clonotypes with MiXCR, one entry per CDR3 protein. The sample shows some 100,000 distinct CDR3 sequences, about 4.4% of them seen only once. This specimen was lung tumor tissue, taken at surgery. The receptors here all came from a male donor with early-stage non-small cell lung cancer. CDR3s include the opening cysteine and the closing phenylalanine or tryptophan. Fields, in order: clone size, J gene, V gene, D gene, CDR3 protein, CDR3 DNA. A D gene is named only where the DNA matches it firmly. Clone size is shown for a subset of rows, as once, few, many or a class of expanded clone.

clone size: many
J gene: TRBJ2-2
V gene: TRBV4-1
D gene: TRBD1
CDR3 protein: CASSPDFRTGVKGAGELFF
CDR3 DNA: TGCGCCAGCAGCCCCGATTTTCGGACAGGGGTTAAAGGGGCCGGGGAGCTGTTTTTT

clone size: many
J gene: TRBJ2-7
V gene: TRBV5-4
D gene: TRBD2
CDR3 protein: CASSPGLAGDPFYEQYF
CDR3 DNA: TGTGCCAGCAGCCCCGGACTAGCGGGAGATCCCTTCTACGAGCAGTACTTC

clone size: .
J gene: TRBJ2-5
V gene: TRBV29-1
D gene: .
CDR3 protein: CSVELDGTQYF
CDR3 DNA: TGCAGCGTTGAATTAGACGGGACCCAGTACTTC

clone size: few
J gene: TRBJ1-5
V gene: TRBV16
D gene: .
CDR3 protein: CASSQGREWPQHF
CDR3 DNA: TGTGCCAGCAGCCAAGGCCGGGAATGGCCCCAGCATTTT

clone size: many
J gene: TRBJ1-5
V gene: TRBV2
D gene: TRBD1
CDR3 protein: CASTGTGKNQPQHF
CDR3 DNA: TGTGCCAGCACCGGGACAGGGAAAAATCAGCCCCAGCATTTT

clone size: .
J gene: TRBJ2-6
V gene: TRBV2
D gene: .
CDR3 protein: CASSETGGSGANVLTF
CDR3 DNA: TGTGCCAGCAGTGAAACTGGGGGCTCTGGGGCCAACGTCCTGACTTTC

clone size: many
J gene: TRBJ2-7
V gene: TRBV20-1
D gene: .
CDR3 protein: CSARDSTYEQYF
CDR3 DNA: TGCAGTGCTAGAGACAGTACCTACGAGCAGTACTTC

clone size: .
J gene: TRBJ2-7
V gene: TRBV28
D gene: TRBD1
CDR3 protein: CASRTGVHEQYF
CDR3 DNA: TGTGCCAGCAGGACAGGGGTCCACGAGCAGTACTTC

clone size: .
J gene: TRBJ1-1
V gene: TRBV12-5
D gene: .
CDR3 protein: CASGFGGSVNTEAFF
CDR3 DNA: TGTGCTAGTGGTTTTGGGGGGAGTGTAAACACTGAAGCTTTCTTT

clone size: many
J gene: TRBJ2-1
V gene: TRBV7-9
D gene: .
CDR3 protein: CASSGNYGIEQFF
CDR3 DNA: TGTGCCAGCAGTGGGAATTACGGGATTGAGCAGTTCTTC

clone size: many
J gene: TRBJ2-3
V gene: TRBV27
D gene: .
CDR3 protein: CASSNTDTQYF
CDR3 DNA: TGTGCCAGCAGTAACACAGATACGCAGTATTTT

clone size: few
J gene: TRBJ2-5
V gene: TRBV7-6
D gene: .
CDR3 protein: CASSILGGEETQYF
CDR3 DNA: TGTGCCAGCAGCATCCTGGGGGGTGAAGAGACCCAGTACTTC

clone size: many
J gene: TRBJ1-1
V gene: TRBV5-1
D gene: TRBD1
CDR3 protein: CASSLVGQGNTEAFF
CDR3 DNA: TGCGCCAGCAGCTTGGTGGGACAGGGGAACACTGAAGCTTTCTTT

clone size: .
J gene: TRBJ2-3
V gene: TRBV3-1
D gene: TRBD2
CDR3 protein: CASSQGFWASGKPDTQYF
CDR3 DNA: TGTGCCAGCAGCCAAGGATTTTGGGCTAGCGGGAAACCAGATACGCAGTATTTT

clone size: many
J gene: TRBJ2-1
V gene: TRBV12-5
D gene: .
CDR3 protein: CASRTSFDEQFF
CDR3 DNA: TGTGCTAGTAGAACCTCCTTTGATGAGCAGTTCTTC

clone size: many
J gene: TRBJ1-1
V gene: TRBV18
D gene: .
CDR3 protein: CASSQSVAENTEAFF
CDR3 DNA: TGTGCCAGCTCACAGTCGGTGGCGGAGAACACTGAAGCTTTCTTT

clone size: many
J gene: TRBJ2-7
V gene: TRBV4-2
D gene: TRBD2
CDR3 protein: CASSHYAGGPYEQYF
CDR3 DNA: TGTGCCAGCAGCCACTATGCGGGAGGGCCGTACGAGCAGTACTTC

clone size: few
J gene: TRBJ2-3
V gene: TRBV7-2
D gene: .
CDR3 protein: CASSLLARVADTQYF
CDR3 DNA: TGTGCCAGCAGCTTACTAGCCCGCGTTGCAGATACGCAGTATTTT

clone size: many
J gene: TRBJ2-5
V gene: TRBV7-9
D gene: TRBD2
CDR3 protein: CASAAVTSGIETQYF
CDR3 DNA: TGTGCCAGCGCTGCTGTAACTAGCGGGATAGAGACCCAGTACTTC

clone size: .
J gene: TRBJ1-2
V gene: TRBV20-1
D gene: TRBD1
CDR3 protein: CSADRGSGYTF
CDR3 DNA: TGCAGTGCGGACAGGGGTAGTGGCTACACCTTC

clone size: .
J gene: TRBJ1-2
V gene: TRBV28
D gene: .
CDR3 protein: CASSLQGVSYGYTF
CDR3 DNA: TGTGCCAGCAGTTTGCAGGGAGTGAGCTATGGCTACACCTTC

clone size: medium-sized
J gene: TRBJ1-1
V gene: TRBV12-3/TRBV12-4
D gene: TRBD1
CDR3 protein: CASSGHRTGSTEAFF
CDR3 DNA: TGTGCCAGCAGCGGCCACCGGACAGGGTCGACTGAAGCTTTCTTT

clone size: .
J gene: TRBJ2-1
V gene: TRBV6-5
D gene: TRBD1
CDR3 protein: CASSYPGTGGNNEQFF
CDR3 DNA: TGTGCCAGCAGTTACCCCGGGACAGGGGGTAACAATGAGCAGTTCTTC

clone size: many
J gene: TRBJ1-3
V gene: TRBV9
D gene: .
CDR3 protein: CASSVRGNSGNTIYF
CDR3 DNA: TGTGCCAGCAGCGTGCGGGGAAACTCTGGAAACACCATATATTTT

clone size: .
J gene: TRBJ2-2
V gene: TRBV4-1
D gene: TRBD2
CDR3 protein: CASNQPGGAGELFF
CDR3 DNA: TGCGCCAGCAACCAGCCGGGGGGAGCCGGGGAGCTGTTTTTT

clone size: many
J gene: TRBJ1-1
V gene: TRBV20-1
D gene: .
CDR3 protein: CSARELAEGTDEAFF
CDR3 DNA: TGCAGTGCTAGAGAGCTGGCGGAGGGGACGGATGAAGCTTTCTTT

clone size: many
J gene: TRBJ2-2
V gene: TRBV2
D gene: .
CDR3 protein: CASRGGQHTGELFF
CDR3 DNA: TGTGCCAGCAGGGGGGGACAGCATACCGGGGAGCTGTTTTTT

clone size: many
J gene: TRBJ2-4
V gene: TRBV28
D gene: TRBD2
CDR3 protein: CASSPYSGTGVHIQYF
CDR3 DNA: TGTGCCAGCAGTCCTTATAGCGGGACGGGGGTGCACATTCAGTACTTC

clone size: many
J gene: TRBJ1-4
V gene: TRBV30
D gene: .
CDR3 protein: CAWSGGDNEKLFF
CDR3 DNA: TGTGCCTGGAGTGGGGGAGATAATGAAAAACTGTTTTTT

clone size: many
J gene: TRBJ2-2
V gene: TRBV20-1
D gene: TRBD1
CDR3 protein: CSARVGSGQGNTGELFF
CDR3 DNA: TGCAGTGCTAGAGTCGGTTCGGGACAGGGGAACACCGGGGAGCTGTTTTTT

clone size: few
J gene: TRBJ2-5
V gene: TRBV10-3
D gene: TRBD2
CDR3 protein: CAISAQREGGETQYF
CDR3 DNA: TGTGCCATCAGTGCCCAGCGGGAGGGAGGTGAGACCCAGTACTTC

clone size: few
J gene: TRBJ2-2
V gene: TRBV20-1
D gene: TRBD1
CDR3 protein: CSARDSEGVDRGGPGELFF
CDR3 DNA: TGCAGTGCTAGAGATTCTGAGGGTGTCGACAGGGGAGGACCCGGGGAGCTGTTTTTT

clone size: .
J gene: TRBJ2-3
V gene: TRBV4-1
D gene: .
CDR3 protein: CASSPQGVSRDTQYF
CDR3 DNA: TGCGCCAGCAGCCCTCAAGGTGTATCAAGGGATACGCAGTATTTT

clone size: medium-sized
J gene: TRBJ2-1
V gene: TRBV28
D gene: .
CDR3 protein: CASRLELASSDEQFF
CDR3 DNA: TGTGCCAGCAGACTTGAACTAGCATCCAGCGATGAGCAGTTCTTC

clone size: many
J gene: TRBJ2-6
V gene: TRBV3-1
D gene: .
CDR3 protein: CASSLDSSGANVLTF
CDR3 DNA: TGTGCCAGCAGCCTCGACAGCTCTGGGGCCAACGTCCTGACTTTC

clone size: many
J gene: TRBJ2-1
V gene: TRBV29-1
D gene: .
CDR3 protein: CSVAPQVSSYNEQFF
CDR3 DNA: TGCAGCGTTGCCCCACAGGTTAGCTCCTACAATGAGCAGTTCTTC

clone size: .
J gene: TRBJ2-3
V gene: TRBV9
D gene: .
CDR3 protein: CASSVRYVGDTQYF
CDR3 DNA: TGTGCCAGCAGCGTAAGGTACGTCGGAGATACGCAGTATTTT

clone size: many
J gene: TRBJ2-5
V gene: TRBV5-6
D gene: TRBD1
CDR3 protein: CASSVRQGAIVRETQYF
CDR3 DNA: TGTGCCAGCAGCGTCAGACAGGGGGCGATCGTGCGGGAGACCCAGTACTTC

clone size: many
J gene: TRBJ1-5
V gene: TRBV4-1
D gene: .
CDR3 protein: CASSQGWTYNQPQHF
CDR3 DNA: TGCGCCAGCAGCCAAGGCTGGACCTACAATCAGCCCCAGCATTTT

clone size: many
J gene: TRBJ2-5
V gene: TRBV2
D gene: .
CDR3 protein: CASGRQDQETQYF
CDR3 DNA: TGTGCCAGTGGACGACAGGACCAAGAGACCCAGTACTTC

clone size: .
J gene: TRBJ1-1
V gene: TRBV20-1
D gene: TRBD1
CDR3 protein: CSASLNRGGTEAFF
CDR3 DNA: TGCAGTGCTAGTTTAAACAGGGGTGGCACTGAAGCTTTCTTT